Listed below are T cell receptor beta chains from one sample, sequenced in a study of tumor-infiltrating lymphocytes in primary liver carcinoma. MiXCR, run by TCRdb on the multiplex PCR reads, gives a single entry per CDR3 protein. The table lists about 84,000 distinct CDR3 sequences, 55% to 85% of them singletons. Sequencing used liver tumor tissue from sampling region 1. These receptors originate from a man between 40 and 49 years old with primary liver carcinoma and hepatitis B virus infection. Each CDR3 is given with its conserved first and last residue. The D gene is left open where the match is weak. Size is stated for part of the rows, as once, few or many counts, or as a class when the clone is expanded.

v_gene	d_gene	abundance	j_gene	CDR3nt	CDR3aa
TRBV6-6	.	many	TRBJ2-1	TGTGCCAGCAGTTACATCAGCGGTCCGGATGAGCAGTTCTTC	CASSYISGPDEQFF
TRBV9	.	.	TRBJ1-1	TGTGCCAGCAGCCAAACAAAGGGTGAAGCTTCCTTT	CASSQTKGEASF
TRBV2	.	few	TRBJ2-2	TGTGCCAGCAGGCTTCTAGCAGACACCGGGGAGCTGTTTTTT	CASRLLADTGELFF
TRBV12-3/TRBV12-4	.	many	TRBJ1-4	TGTGCCAGCAGTTTAGTGCAGACTAATGAAAAACTGTTTTTT	CASSLVQTNEKLFF
TRBV29-1	.	medium-sized	TRBJ1-1	TGCAGCGTTGGAAAGGGAACGAACACTGAAGCTTTCTTT	CSVGKGTNTEAFF
TRBV12-3/TRBV12-4	TRBD2	.	TRBJ2-1	TGTCCCAGTGGAAAGAGCGGGATTACGTTCTTC	CPSGKSGITFF
TRBV28	.	.	TRBJ2-3	TGTGCCAGCAGTCTAGGAGCGGAAGAAACAGATACGCAGTATTTT	CASSLGAEETDTQYF
TRBV12-3/TRBV12-4	.	medium-sized	TRBJ2-7	TGTGCCAGCAGTTTAAGTGGGGGCTCCTACGAGCAGTACTTC	CASSLSGGSYEQYF
TRBV11-2	.	.	TRBJ2-7	TGTACCAGCAGCTTAGTACCCCTCTCCTACGAACAGTACTTC	CTSSLVPLSYEQYF
TRBV4-1	.	few	TRBJ2-7	TGCGCCAGCAGGCAAGAGGCTCTCAGGGAACGCGAGCAGTACTTC	CASRQEALREREQYF
TRBV11-2	.	once	TRBJ1-1	TGTGCTAGCAGCCACCCGGGCGCGAACACTGAAGCTTTCTTT	CASSHPGANTEAFF
TRBV2	.	medium-sized	TRBJ2-3	TGTGCCAGCAGTTTAGCTGATACGCAGTATTTT	CASSLADTQYF
TRBV11-2	TRBD2	once	TRBJ2-2	TGTGCCAACAGCTCAGTGGCGCTAGCGGGAACCGGGGAGCTGCTTTTT	CANSSVALAGTGELLF
TRBV6-1	.	.	TRBJ1-1	TGTGCCAGCAGTGTGGACAGATGGAACACTGAACCTTTCTTT	CASSVDRWNTEPFF
TRBV29-1	.	.	TRBJ2-5	TGCAGCGTTGTGACAGGTGGCCAGGAGACCCAGTACTTC	CSVVTGGQETQYF
TRBV7-8	.	.	TRBJ1-1	TGTGTCAGCAGCTTAGGGGGGAGGGTGAACACTGAAGTTTTCTTT	CVSSLGGRVNTEVFF
TRBV5-4	TRBD1	many	TRBJ2-6	TGTGCCAGCAGTCAGAGACAGGGCCACTCTGGGGCCAACGTCCTGACTTTC	CASSQRQGHSGANVLTF
TRBV28	TRBD1	few	TRBJ1-1	TGTGCCATCAGGGGGACACTGAACACTGAAGCTTTCTTT	CAIRGTLNTEAFF
TRBV29-1	TRBD2	.	TRBJ2-3	TGCAGCGCTGATTTGCCTAGCGGGAGTTTAGGGACAGATATGCAGTATTTT	CSADLPSGSLGTDMQYF
TRBV29-1	.	.	TRBJ2-1	TGCAGCGCCCATGGCAGTACCTACAATGAACAATTCTTC	CSAHGSTYNEQFF
TRBV11-1	TRBD2	.	TRBJ2-1	TGTGCCAGCTGCCTGGGACTAGCGGGAGAAGTTAACAATGAGCAGGTCTTC	CASCLGLAGEVNNEQVF
TRBV28	TRBD1	once	TRBJ2-7	TGTGCCAGCAGATCCCCCGGTGGGAAGGGACAGTACGAGCAGTACTTC	CASRSPGGKGQYEQYF
TRBV12-3/TRBV12-4	.	.	TRBJ2-7	TGTGCCAGCACCCGACTGGAATACTACGGGCAGTATTTC	CASTRLEYYGQYF
TRBV14	.	.	TRBJ2-1	TGTGCCAGCAGCCCTATTCCCGGCACCTTCAATGAGCAGTTCTTT	CASSPIPGTFNEQFF
TRBV5-4	TRBD1	many	TRBJ1-6	TGTGCCAGCAGCTTCTCCGGGACAGAGCCCCACTTT	CASSFSGTEPHF
TRBV28	.	.	TRBJ1-2	TGTGCCAGCAGTTCCCCTTTAAGGATGTTTGGCTACACCTTC	CASSSPLRMFGYTF
TRBV20-1	.	once	TRBJ2-3	TGTAGTGCTAGCTACCTAGACGTTGGTACGCAGTATTTT	CSASYLDVGTQYF
TRBV11-2	.	.	TRBJ2-2	TGTGCCAATAGCTTTGAAGATCATGACAGGACCGGGGAGCTGTTTTTT	CANSFEDHDRTGELFF
TRBV7-4	TRBD2	many	TRBJ2-1	TGTGCCAGCAGCACCCCGGGACTAGCCTTCCCCAATGAGCAGTTCTTC	CASSTPGLAFPNEQFF
TRBV28	TRBD2	many	TRBJ2-7	TGTGCCAGCAGAACTCCGGGACTAGACTTATACGAGCAGTACTTC	CASRTPGLDLYEQYF
TRBV4-1	TRBD2	many	TRBJ2-7	TGCGCCAGCAGCCAAGGTAGCGGGAGAGACCACGAGCAGTACTTC	CASSQGSGRDHEQYF
TRBV28	.	many	TRBJ1-4	TGTGCCAGCAGTTCCCTCTCTAGACAGGTTGAAAAACTGTTTTTT	CASSSLSRQVEKLFF
TRBV12-3/TRBV12-4	.	.	TRBJ1-6	TGTGCCAGCAGCTCCATGAGAGGGCGTAATTCACCCCTCCACTTT	CASSSMRGRNSPLHF
TRBV7-9	TRBD1	.	TRBJ2-7	TGTGCCAGCAGTCTCACAGGGGATGACTACGAGCAGTACTTC	CASSLTGDDYEQYF
TRBV6-1	TRBD1	many	TRBJ2-5	TGTGCCAGCAGTGAAGCAGTCGGACAGGGTCATCAAGAGACCCAGTACTTC	CASSEAVGQGHQETQYF
TRBV14	.	.	TRBJ2-5	TGTGCCACCAGCCATAAGAGACTACAAGAGACCCAGTACTTC	CATSHKRLQETQYF
TRBV10-3	.	many	TRBJ2-5	TGTGCCATCAGTGAATTGGCCTCAGAGACCCAGTACTTC	CAISELASETQYF
TRBV5-1	TRBD2	.	TRBJ2-7	TGTGCCAGCAGCTTGAGGCCGGGACTAGGGTCCTACGAGCAGTACTTC	CASSLRPGLGSYEQYF
TRBV4-1	TRBD2	.	TRBJ2-7	TGCGCCAGCAACCAACGACAGGGACTAGCGGGAGGCTGCGAGCAGTACTTC	CASNQRQGLAGGCEQYF
TRBV6-2/TRBV6-3	.	many	TRBJ2-7	TGTGCCAGCTTCGGAGACAACTCCTACGAGCAGTACTTC	CASFGDNSYEQYF
TRBV24-1	.	.	TRBJ1-1	TGTGCCACCAGTGATTCCCTTCGCACTGAAGCTTTCTTT	CATSDSLRTEAFF
TRBV10-3	TRBD1	.	TRBJ1-2	TGTGCCATCAGTGATTACGGACAGGAGCGATACTATGGCTACACCTTC	CAISDYGQERYYGYTF
TRBV29-1	.	large	TRBJ2-1	TGCAGCGTGGGGCCTCCTTCCAGCTCCTACAATGAGCAGTTCTTC	CSVGPPSSSYNEQFF
TRBV2	.	.	TRBJ2-6	TGTGCCAGCAGTGACATCTCTAGGGCCAACCTCCTGGCTTTC	CASSDISRANLLAF
TRBV6-1	.	.	TRBJ2-1	TGTGCCAGCAGCCCCACCGGGTTTTCCTACAATGAGCAGTTCTTC	CASSPTGFSYNEQFF
TRBV20-1	.	.	TRBJ2-7	TGCAGTGCCGGGACACGGATGAGGGAGCAGTACTTC	CSAGTRMREQYF
TRBV2	.	many	TRBJ2-1	TGTGCCAGCAGTGAAGAAATGACGACTAACAATGAGCAGTTCTTC	CASSEEMTTNNEQFF
TRBV11-2	.	.	TRBJ2-1	TGTGCCAGCAGCTTGGATATCATACTAGCCATAGGTGAGCAGTTCTTC	CASSLDIILAIGEQFF
TRBV11-2	TRBD2	.	TRBJ2-5	TGTGCCAGCAGCCCTGGGACTAGCGGCTTACAGGAGACCCAGCACTTC	CASSPGTSGLQETQHF
TRBV6-2/TRBV6-3	TRBD1	.	TRBJ2-7	TGTGCCGGCAACAGGGACAGGCCGTACGAGCAGTACTTC	CAGNRDRPYEQYF